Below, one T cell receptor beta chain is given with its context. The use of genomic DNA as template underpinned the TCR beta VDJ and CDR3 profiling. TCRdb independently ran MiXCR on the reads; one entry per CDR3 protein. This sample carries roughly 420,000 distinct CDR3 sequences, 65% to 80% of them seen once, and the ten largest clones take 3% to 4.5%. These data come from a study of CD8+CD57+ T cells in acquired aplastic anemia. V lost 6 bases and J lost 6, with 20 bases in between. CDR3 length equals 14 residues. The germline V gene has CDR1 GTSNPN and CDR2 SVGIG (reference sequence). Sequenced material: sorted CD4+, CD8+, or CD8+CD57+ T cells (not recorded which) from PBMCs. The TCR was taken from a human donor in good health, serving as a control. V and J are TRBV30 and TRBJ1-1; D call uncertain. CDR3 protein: CACSPVGGGAEAFF. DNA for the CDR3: TGTGCCTGCAGCCCTGTAGGAGGAGGCGCTGAAGCTTTCTTT.